This T cell receptor (beta chain) was observed in a study of beta chain features in type 1 diabetes. Regarding the study as a whole: Compared to healthy donors, patients appeared to have naive, central memory and Treg TCRB repertoires that were more alike. Moderate yet significant TCRB CDR3 shortening was seen in Type 1 diabetes patients in all four CD4+ subsets.

This clone was seen more than once but under ten times. The antigen is not known. cDNA synthesis used the whole RNA isolate, giving expressed TCRB sequences. Profiled with immunoSEQ multiplex PCR; TCRdb holds only in-frame clones, not every one. The table has 600,000 to 750,000 clones, under 15% seen once. The CDR3 is made up of 11 amino acids. The V and J ends lost 3 bases and 5 bases respectively, with 7 bases between them. CDR1 and CDR2 (germline): SQVTM, ANQGSEA. The receptor was derived from a man younger than 40 with type 1 diabetes. What was sequenced was naive CD4+ T cells from blood. This chain connects TRBV29-1 to TRBJ2-5; no clear D gene. The CDR3 sequence is CSVESTETQYF. CDR3 nucleotide sequence: TGCAGCGTTGAGTCTACGGAGACCCAGTACTTC.